This T cell receptor (beta chain) was observed in a study of molecular identifiers for immune sequencing clone quantification. Germline assignment: CDR1 LGHNA and CDR2 YSLEER. Trimming removed 0 bases at V and 0 bases at J, with 17 bases between. The CDR3 length is 18 residues. In this sample, this clonotype turned up many times. TCRdb redid the calling of the PCR reads with MiXCR, one entry per CDR3 protein. The sample has about 510,000 distinct CDR3 sequences, over 20% seen once. This TCR was recovered from a human donor in good health. Some libraries in this study had Jurkat cell RNA spiked in. The chain links TRBV4-3 to TRBJ1-1; D is undetermined. Sequenced material: naive CD8+ T cells from blood, with Jurkat cell RNA spiked in. Subset given: FACS-sorted CD8+CD4-CCR7+CD45RA+ naive T cells. The CDR3 reads CASSQDVIARGMNTEAFF. The CDR3 DNA is TGCGCCAGCAGCCAAGATGTAATAGCCCGAGGGATGAACACTGAAGCTTTCTTT.